The subject of this entry is one T cell receptor beta chain. Antigen: not known. V was shortened by 4 bases and J by 3 bases, with 7 bases between the two germline ends. The CDR3 is 13 residues long. Germline V gives CDR1 LNHDA, CDR2 SQIVND (reference sequence). This sample was included in a study of vaccination effects on CD4 cells after COVID-19. On the study more broadly: Two-dose vaccination with either BNT162b2 or mRNA-1273 was given to the participants.

Within the ViraFEST assay, antigen-specific CD4+ T cells underwent expansion with viral peptide pools prior to sequencing. Cells that had been cultured for approximately eleven days were the source of isolated CD4+ T cells. Vaccine recipients lacked prior SARS-CoV-2 infection and had negative nucleocapsid antibodies. Cultures used approximately 2 million PBMC per well, roughly 9.8 IU/ml IL-2 and about 10 ug/ml peptides. Cultures received IL-2 medium that replaced half the medium on days 3 and 7. The protocol was immunoSEQ multiplex PCR, while the TCRdb copy is restricted to in-frame clones and leaves out a portion. The sample lists tens of thousands of clones, under 85% occurring once. Findings and caveats of the study: In the late period after vaccination, infection- and vaccine-induced clones contracted markedly.

The TCR comes from a human donor who received a COVID-19 vaccine. The rearrangement joins TRBV19 to TRBJ1-5; D remains ambiguous. The material was CD4+ T cells from PBMCs cultured with HCoV-NL63 spike peptides, obtained before COVID-19 vaccination. CDR3 DNA: TGTGCCAGTAGTAATCAGCCCAATCAGCCCCAGCATTTT. It is translated as CASSNQPNQPQHF.